Listed below are T cell receptor beta chains from one sample, sequenced in a study of T cell responses to AZD1222 COVID-19 vaccine. The assay was immunoSEQ multiplex PCR, and TCRdb's table has in-frame clones only and misses some. The sample lists 50,000 to 75,000 clones; roughly three quarters were seen once. Sequencing used peripheral blood, obtained on day 0 of AZD1222 vaccination. The receptors here all came from an adult in good health. Each CDR3 is given with its conserved first and last residue. The order of the fields is clone size, D gene, V gene, J gene, CDR3 protein, CDR3 DNA. A D gene is named only where the DNA matches it firmly. Clone size is not always given. Where it is, it says once, few, many or a class for expanded clones.

size: .
D: TRBD1
V: TRBV12-5
J: TRBJ1-3
CDR3: CASGYRDRGRESGNTIYF
DNA: TGTGCTAGTGGATACCGGGACAGGGGGCGGGAGTCTGGAAACACCATATATTTT

size: .
D: .
V: TRBV13
J: TRBJ1-2
CDR3: CASSLERGSYGYTF
DNA: TGTGCCAGCAGCTTAGAAAGGGGGAGCTATGGCTACACCTTC

size: .
D: .
V: TRBV7-9
J: TRBJ1-2
CDR3: CASSLLGGGYGYTF
DNA: TGTGCCAGCAGCTTATTAGGGGGTGGCTATGGCTACACCTTC

size: .
D: .
V: TRBV28
J: TRBJ1-1
CDR3: CASTLGGLDTEAFF
DNA: TGTGCCAGCACCTTAGGGGGGCTGGACACTGAAGCTTTCTTT

size: .
D: .
V: TRBV2
J: TRBJ2-4
CDR3: CASSLPTGSIQYF
DNA: TGTGCCAGCAGTCTCCCGACGGGGAGCATTCAGTACTTC

size: .
D: TRBD1
V: TRBV27
J: TRBJ2-7
CDR3: CASSPPQGVKQQYF
DNA: TGTGCCAGCAGTCCCCCCCAGGGGGTGAAACAGCAGTACTTC

size: .
D: .
V: TRBV7-9
J: TRBJ1-1
CDR3: CASSFWTRNTEAFF
DNA: TGTGCCAGCAGCTTCTGGACCCGGAACACTGAAGCTTTCTTT

size: once
D: TRBD2
V: TRBV4-1
J: TRBJ2-1
CDR3: CASSPIRAGAYNEQFF
DNA: TGCGCCAGCAGCCCTATTAGGGCGGGGGCCTACAATGAGCAGTTCTTC

size: .
D: .
V: TRBV27
J: TRBJ1-4
CDR3: CASSSTVATNEKLFF
DNA: TGTGCCAGCAGTTCAACAGTTGCAACTAATGAAAAACTGTTTTTT

size: few
D: TRBD1
V: TRBV27
J: TRBJ1-1
CDR3: CASSGGTGGSIKAEAFF
DNA: TGTGCCAGCAGTGGGGGGACAGGGGGCTCGATAAAGGCTGAAGCTTTCTTT

size: .
D: .
V: TRBV7-9
J: TRBJ1-2
CDR3: CASSLGQDYGYTF
DNA: TGTGCCAGCAGCTTGGGCCAGGACTATGGCTACACCTTC

size: few
D: TRBD1
V: TRBV28
J: TRBJ2-5
CDR3: CASSSPGQGGETQYF
DNA: TGTGCCAGCAGTTCCCCAGGACAGGGGGGGGAGACCCAGTACTTC

size: .
D: .
V: TRBV21-1
J: TRBJ2-1
CDR3: CASSKDPNEQFF
DNA: TGTGCCAGCAGCAAGGATCCGAATGAGCAGTTCTTC

size: once
D: .
V: TRBV3-1/TRBV3-2
J: TRBJ1-6
CDR3: CASSQSGGRNSPLHF
DNA: TGTGCCAGCAGCCAAAGTGGGGGCCGGAATTCACCCCTCCACTTT

size: .
D: .
V: TRBV2
J: TRBJ1-4
CDR3: CASQGLTNEKLFF
DNA: TGTGCCAGCCAGGGACTGACTAATGAAAAACTGTTTTTT

size: few
D: .
V: TRBV3-1/TRBV3-2
J: TRBJ1-2
CDR3: CASSPTAGSGGYTF
DNA: TGTGCCAGCAGCCCTACTGCTGGGAGCGGCGGCTACACCTTC

size: .
D: TRBD1
V: TRBV6-6
J: TRBJ2-7
CDR3: CASSYSGQGSPYEQYF
DNA: TGTGCCAGCAGTTACTCGGGACAGGGGAGCCCCTACGAGCAGTACTTC

size: once
D: .
V: TRBV4-1
J: TRBJ1-2
CDR3: CASSQDVSGYTF
DNA: TGCGCCAGCAGCCAAGACGTCAGTGGCTACACCTTC

size: .
D: .
V: TRBV14
J: TRBJ1-6
CDR3: CASSRRDQSSYNSPLHF
DNA: TGTGCCAGCAGCCGGAGAGATCAGAGCTCCTATAATTCACCCCTCCACTTT

size: .
D: .
V: TRBV19
J: TRBJ1-3
CDR3: CASTSFRGNSGNTIYF
DNA: TGTGCCAGTACTTCCTTCAGGGGCAACTCTGGAAACACCATATATTTT

size: .
D: TRBD1
V: TRBV28
J: TRBJ2-7
CDR3: CASSETGRYEQYF
DNA: TGTGCCAGCAGTGAGACAGGGAGATACGAGCAGTACTTC

size: .
D: TRBD1
V: TRBV5-1
J: TRBJ1-6
CDR3: CASSFPFSSGTGGSYNSPLHF
DNA: TGCGCCAGCAGCTTCCCCTTCTCTTCCGGGACAGGGGGATCCTATAATTCACCCCTCCACTTT

size: .
D: .
V: TRBV19
J: TRBJ1-1
CDR3: CASKEQLNTEAFF
DNA: TGTGCCAGTAAGGAACAGTTGAACACTGAAGCTTTCTTT

size: once
D: .
V: TRBV2
J: TRBJ1-1
CDR3: CASSVQGGSTEAFF
DNA: TGTGCCAGCAGTGTACAAGGGGGGAGCACTGAAGCTTTCTTT

size: .
D: .
V: TRBV19
J: TRBJ1-1
CDR3: CASSINQGHLMNTEAFF
DNA: TGTGCCAGTAGTATTAATCAGGGACACCTTATGAACACTGAAGCTTTCTTT

size: .
D: TRBD1
V: TRBV5-8
J: TRBJ1-5
CDR3: CASSLQGAGGQPQHF
DNA: TGTGCCAGCAGCCTACAGGGGGCCGGAGGACAGCCCCAGCATTTT

size: .
D: .
V: TRBV18
J: TRBJ1-6
CDR3: CASSPEGPYNSPLHF
DNA: TGTGCCAGCTCACCAGAAGGCCCCTATAATTCACCCCTCCACTTT

size: .
D: TRBD2
V: TRBV27
J: TRBJ2-3
CDR3: CASSQATSATDTQYF
DNA: TGTGCCAGCAGCCAAGCGACTAGCGCCACAGATACGCAGTATTTT

size: once
D: TRBD1
V: TRBV10-3
J: TRBJ2-2
CDR3: CAISVTTGETGELFF
DNA: TGTGCCATCAGTGTCACGACAGGGGAAACCGGGGAGCTGTTTTTT

size: .
D: .
V: TRBV14
J: TRBJ2-5
CDR3: CASSLGTAETQYF
DNA: TGTGCCAGCAGCCTTGGGACGGCTGAGACCCAGTACTTC

size: .
D: .
V: TRBV5-5
J: TRBJ1-2
CDR3: CASSRDRSYGYTF
DNA: TGTGCCAGCAGCAGGGACCGATCCTATGGCTACACCTTC

size: .
D: .
V: TRBV10-1
J: TRBJ2-1
CDR3: CASSVGGGQTLPSYNEQFF
DNA: TGCGCCAGCAGTGTAGGAGGGGGGCAAACCCTACCTAGCTACAATGAGCAGTTCTTC

size: few
D: .
V: TRBV4-3
J: TRBJ2-3
CDR3: CASSGGAASTDTQYF
DNA: TGCGCCAGCAGTGGCGGGGCAGCTAGCACAGATACGCAGTATTTT

size: once
D: .
V: TRBV28
J: TRBJ1-2
CDR3: CASSLQYYGYTF
DNA: TGTGCCAGCAGTTTGCAGTACTATGGCTACACCTTC

size: .
D: .
V: TRBV7-2
J: TRBJ2-5
CDR3: CASSRGLGETQYF
DNA: TGTGCCAGCAGCCGGGGGCTTGGAGAGACCCAGTACTTC

size: .
D: TRBD1
V: TRBV2
J: TRBJ2-7
CDR3: CATDAGQATYEQYF
DNA: TGTGCCACAGACGCGGGACAGGCAACCTACGAGCAGTACTTC

size: few
D: .
V: TRBV3-1/TRBV3-2
J: TRBJ1-2
CDR3: CASSQKGSYGYTF
DNA: TGTGCCAGCAGCCAGAAAGGGAGTTATGGCTACACCTTC

size: .
D: .
V: TRBV11-2
J: TRBJ1-5
CDR3: CASSPDINQPQHF
DNA: TGTGCCAGCAGCCCGGACATCAATCAGCCCCAGCATTTT

size: once
D: .
V: TRBV6-5
J: TRBJ1-4
CDR3: CASRAPGALGEKLFF
DNA: TGTGCCAGTCGCGCCCCTGGGGCATTAGGTGAAAAACTGTTTTTT

size: once
D: TRBD2
V: TRBV6-6
J: TRBJ2-1
CDR3: CASSRSSGGAFGNEQFF
DNA: TGTGCCAGCAGTCGTTCTAGCGGGGGGGCCTTCGGGAATGAGCAGTTCTTC

size: .
D: .
V: TRBV6-4
J: TRBJ1-1
CDR3: CASSAQLGTEAFF
DNA: TGTGCCAGCAGTGCACAGCTGGGCACTGAAGCTTTCTTT

size: .
D: .
V: TRBV5-5
J: TRBJ1-4
CDR3: CASSFWGDEKLFF
DNA: TGTGCCAGCAGCTTCTGGGGGGATGAAAAACTGTTTTTT

size: .
D: .
V: TRBV7-9
J: TRBJ1-1
CDR3: CASSLGQSAEAFF
DNA: TGTGCCAGCAGCTTAGGACAGTCTGCTGAAGCTTTCTTT

size: .
D: .
V: TRBV19
J: TRBJ2-5
CDR3: CASNPQAQGETQYF
DNA: TGTGCCAGCAACCCCCAGGCCCAAGGAGAGACCCAGTACTTC

size: .
D: .
V: TRBV9
J: TRBJ1-1
CDR3: CASSVHGGPGPGTEAFF
DNA: TGTGCCAGCAGCGTACATGGGGGACCAGGGCCGGGCACTGAAGCTTTCTTT

size: .
D: TRBD1
V: TRBV6-6
J: TRBJ1-2
CDR3: CASINRGRDYDYTF
DNA: TGTGCCAGCATTAACAGGGGGCGAGACTATGACTACACCTTC

size: .
D: .
V: TRBV12-3/TRBV12-4
J: TRBJ1-2
CDR3: CASSFAAYGYTF
DNA: TGTGCCAGCAGTTTCGCCGCCTATGGCTACACCTTC

size: .
D: .
V: TRBV30
J: TRBJ2-3
CDR3: CARSYGPTSTDTQYF
DNA: TGTGCCCGGAGTTACGGACCAACTAGCACAGATACGCAGTATTTT

size: once
D: TRBD1
V: TRBV18
J: TRBJ2-1
CDR3: CASSATGGVLNEQFF
DNA: TGTGCCAGCTCAGCCACAGGGGGCGTTTTAAATGAGCAGTTCTTC

size: .
D: TRBD1
V: TRBV18
J: TRBJ1-3
CDR3: CASSPGQGSGNTIYF
DNA: TGTGCCAGCTCACCAGGACAGGGCTCTGGAAACACCATATATTTT

size: once
D: .
V: TRBV6-5
J: TRBJ1-1
CDR3: CASTRQENTEAFF
DNA: TGTGCCAGCACTAGACAGGAGAACACTGAAGCTTTCTTT

size: medium-sized
D: .
V: TRBV4-1
J: TRBJ1-1
CDR3: CASSQAGGKNTEAFF
DNA: TGCGCCAGCAGCCAAGCTGGAGGGAAGAACACTGAAGCTTTCTTT

size: .
D: TRBD2
V: TRBV28
J: TRBJ2-7
CDR3: CASQNPGGGELYEQYF
DNA: TGTGCCAGCCAAAATCCTGGCGGGGGTGAGTTATACGAGCAGTACTTC

size: once
D: TRBD2
V: TRBV10-2
J: TRBJ2-1
CDR3: CASSETTLAGGYNEQFF
DNA: TGCGCCAGCAGTGAGACCACACTAGCGGGGGGGTACAATGAGCAGTTCTTC

size: .
D: .
V: TRBV27
J: TRBJ1-1
CDR3: CASSKWGGMNTEAFF
DNA: TGTGCCAGCAGTAAATGGGGTGGCATGAACACTGAAGCTTTCTTT

size: few
D: .
V: TRBV28
J: TRBJ2-5
CDR3: CASSLRQWTETQYF
DNA: TGTGCCAGCAGTTTGAGGCAGTGGACCGAGACCCAGTACTTC

size: .
D: .
V: TRBV10-2
J: TRBJ1-3
CDR3: CASSPDTWISGNTIYF
DNA: TGCGCCAGCAGCCCAGACACCTGGATCTCTGGAAACACCATATATTTT

size: once
D: TRBD1
V: TRBV15
J: TRBJ1-6
CDR3: CATSRGQLNSPLHF
DNA: TGTGCCACCAGCAGGGGACAGCTTAATTCACCCCTCCACTTT

size: .
D: TRBD1
V: TRBV7-2
J: TRBJ1-5
CDR3: CASSLAGQGISNQPQHF
DNA: TGTGCCAGCAGCTTAGCGGGACAGGGGATAAGCAATCAGCCCCAGCATTTT

size: .
D: .
V: TRBV5-6
J: TRBJ1-2
CDR3: CASSLEFSGYGYTF
DNA: TGTGCCAGCAGCTTGGAATTTTCAGGCTATGGCTACACCTTC